This is a list of T cell receptor beta chains from one sample in a study of blood T cell repertoires in COVID-19. Produced via immunoSEQ multiplex PCR; TCRdb's table is partial and in-frame only. The repertoire includes over 200,000 clones, 80% to 90% of them detected once, and approximately 6.2% sits in the top ten. Specimen: peripheral blood. These receptors all stem from a man in his 60s who had recovered from COVID-19. CDR3s include the opening cysteine and the closing phenylalanine or tryptophan. D genes are given only for firm matches. Where a row states a size, it is once, few, many or the class of an expanded clone; other rows omit it.

DNA: TGTGCCAGTAGTATGGGGCAGGGTAATCAGCCCCAGCATTTT
CDR3: CASSMGQGNQPQHF
D: NA
size: NA
J: TRBJ1-5
V: TRBV19

DNA: TGTGCCTGGAGTCCGGGACTAGCGGGAGGGTTGGCGTTCTTC
CDR3: CAWSPGLAGGLAFF
D: TRBD2
size: NA
J: TRBJ2-1
V: TRBV30

DNA: TGCGCCAGCAGCTTGGGGGTAGCGGGAATTAACGAGCAGTACTTC
CDR3: CASSLGVAGINEQYF
D: TRBD2
size: once
J: TRBJ2-7
V: TRBV5-1

DNA: TGTGCCAGCAGCTTGGGACAGGGTGTTAGCAATCAGCCCCAGCATTTT
CDR3: CASSLGQGVSNQPQHF
D: TRBD1
size: NA
J: TRBJ1-5
V: TRBV13

DNA: TGTGCCTGGAGTGTAACCGACAGGGATTTGTCACCCCTCCACTTT
CDR3: CAWSVTDRDLSPLHF
D: TRBD1
size: NA
J: TRBJ1-6
V: TRBV30

DNA: TGTGCCGGGGGGGCGGGCTACACTGAAGCTTTCTTT
CDR3: CAGGAGYTEAFF
D: NA
size: NA
J: TRBJ1-1
V: TRBV15

DNA: TGTGCCAGCAGTACGCGACAGGGGGCGTCCACTGAAGCTTTCTTT
CDR3: CASSTRQGASTEAFF
D: TRBD1
size: NA
J: TRBJ1-1
V: TRBV27

DNA: TGTGCCAGCAGTTACTCAAGGGGTGCGACTGGAAACACCATATATTTT
CDR3: CASSYSRGATGNTIYF
D: NA
size: NA
J: TRBJ1-3
V: TRBV6-5

DNA: TGCAGCGTTGAGGGGCTAGGAAACACCATATATTTT
CDR3: CSVEGLGNTIYF
D: NA
size: NA
J: TRBJ1-3
V: TRBV29-1

DNA: TGTGCCATCAGTGCCCGACTAGCGGGGGGAGATAATGAGCAGTTCTTC
CDR3: CAISARLAGGDNEQFF
D: TRBD2
size: NA
J: TRBJ2-1
V: TRBV10-3

DNA: TGCGCCAGCAGCCTATGGACAGGGGAGGTGGTAGGCAATGAGCAGTTCTTC
CDR3: CASSLWTGEVVGNEQFF
D: TRBD1
size: NA
J: TRBJ2-1
V: TRBV5-1

DNA: TGCGCCAGCAGCTTGTCCACTTCCTCCTCCTACAATGAGCAGTTCTTC
CDR3: CASSLSTSSSYNEQFF
D: NA
size: NA
J: TRBJ2-1
V: TRBV5-1

DNA: TGTGCCAGCAGCTTAGTTCAGGGGGCGGACACTGAAGCTTTCTTT
CDR3: CASSLVQGADTEAFF
D: TRBD1
size: NA
J: TRBJ1-1
V: TRBV7-2

DNA: TGTGCCAGCAGATGGGCGAACACTGAAGCTTTCTTT
CDR3: CASRWANTEAFF
D: NA
size: NA
J: TRBJ1-1
V: TRBV6-5

DNA: TGTGCCAGCGTACTCGCTACCGCGTGGTTCTTC
CDR3: CASVLATAWFF
D: NA
size: NA
J: TRBJ2-1
V: TRBV5-8

DNA: TGTGCCAGCAGTCATAGCGGCCAACAGACCCAGTACTTC
CDR3: CASSHSGQQTQYF
D: NA
size: NA
J: TRBJ2-5
V: TRBV6-5

DNA: TGCGCCAGCAGTACCGGGACAGGGTTGGGTCAGCCCCAGCATTTT
CDR3: CASSTGTGLGQPQHF
D: TRBD1
size: NA
J: TRBJ1-5
V: TRBV5-1

DNA: TGTGCCAGCAGCCAAGATTTAGCGGGAGGGCCGGGCACCGGGGAGCTGTTTTTT
CDR3: CASSQDLAGGPGTGELFF
D: TRBD2
size: NA
J: TRBJ2-2
V: TRBV4-2

DNA: TGTGCCAGCAGTTCCTGGGGGCAGGGCACCGGGGAGCTGTTTTTT
CDR3: CASSSWGQGTGELFF
D: NA
size: NA
J: TRBJ2-2
V: TRBV6-5

DNA: TGTGCCAGCTCACCACCCCGGGGTCTTTACAATGAGCAGTTCTTC
CDR3: CASSPPRGLYNEQFF
D: NA
size: NA
J: TRBJ2-1
V: TRBV18

DNA: TGTGCCAGCTCACCACCCCGGGACAGGAATGAAAAACTGTTTTTT
CDR3: CASSPPRDRNEKLFF
D: TRBD1
size: NA
J: TRBJ1-4
V: TRBV18

DNA: TGTGCCAGCAGGCCGGGCGGACAGGAGACTGAAAAACTGTTTTTT
CDR3: CASRPGGQETEKLFF
D: TRBD1
size: NA
J: TRBJ1-4
V: TRBV28

DNA: TGTGCCAGTAGTAACGGACAAGGTCGGTGGGGCTACTACGAGCAGTACTTC
CDR3: CASSNGQGRWGYYEQYF
D: NA
size: NA
J: TRBJ2-7
V: TRBV19

DNA: TGCGCCAGCAGCTTGGATGCGGACGAGCAGTACTTC
CDR3: CASSLDADEQYF
D: NA
size: NA
J: TRBJ2-7
V: TRBV5-1

DNA: TGTGCCAGCAGTTCGGGGGGGGCCCGGAACACTGAAGCTTTCTTT
CDR3: CASSSGGARNTEAFF
D: NA
size: NA
J: TRBJ1-1
V: TRBV28

DNA: TGTGCCAGTAGTAACAGCCCTAATCGGGAGACCCAGTACTTC
CDR3: CASSNSPNRETQYF
D: NA
size: NA
J: TRBJ2-5
V: TRBV19

DNA: TGTGCCTGGAGTGGACTAGCGGCCAATGAGCAGTTCTTC
CDR3: CAWSGLAANEQFF
D: TRBD2
size: NA
J: TRBJ2-1
V: TRBV30

DNA: TGCGCCAGCAGCTTCCACCAGGCGACAGCCCCGGGTAATGAAAAACTGTTTTTT
CDR3: CASSFHQATAPGNEKLFF
D: NA
size: NA
J: TRBJ1-4
V: TRBV5-1

DNA: TGTGCCAGCAGTTACTCCAGCGGGAGAAACAATGAGCAGTTCTTC
CDR3: CASSYSSGRNNEQFF
D: TRBD2
size: NA
J: TRBJ2-1
V: TRBV6-2/TRBV6-3

DNA: TGTGCCAGCCTTCTACGATCTGGGGCCAACGTCCTGACTTTC
CDR3: CASLLRSGANVLTF
D: NA
size: NA
J: TRBJ2-6
V: TRBV6-5

DNA: TGCGCCAGCAGCTTGGATGTAGCGGGAACTAAGACCCAGTACTTC
CDR3: CASSLDVAGTKTQYF
D: TRBD2
size: NA
J: TRBJ2-5
V: TRBV5-1

DNA: TGTGCCAGCAGCGTAGCTAGTTTTAGCGGGGGTGCGACTGAAGCTTTCTTT
CDR3: CASSVASFSGGATEAFF
D: NA
size: NA
J: TRBJ1-1
V: TRBV9

DNA: TGCGCCAGCAGTGAGTCCACTACAGGGGCTTGGAATTCACCCCTCCACTTT
CDR3: CASSESTTGAWNSPLHF
D: TRBD1
size: NA
J: TRBJ1-6
V: TRBV10-2

DNA: TGTGCCAGCAGCTTTGGACAAACTAACTATGGCTACACCTTC
CDR3: CASSFGQTNYGYTF
D: NA
size: NA
J: TRBJ1-2
V: TRBV7-2

DNA: TGTGCCAGCAGCTTAATGATTGACAGGGAGAACACTGAAGCTTTCTTT
CDR3: CASSLMIDRENTEAFF
D: TRBD1
size: NA
J: TRBJ1-1
V: TRBV7-2

DNA: TGTGCCAGCAGCCAAGGAAGCGGGTTCTCCAATGAGCAGTTCTTC
CDR3: CASSQGSGFSNEQFF
D: NA
size: NA
J: TRBJ2-1
V: TRBV3-1/TRBV3-2

DNA: TGTGCCAGTAGCTCTGTGAGCGGGGGTTTGTACGAGCAGTACTTC
CDR3: CASSSVSGGLYEQYF
D: TRBD2
size: NA
J: TRBJ2-7
V: TRBV19

DNA: TGTGCCAGTAACAAACCGGGGTACGGGACCCAGTACTTC
CDR3: CASNKPGYGTQYF
D: NA
size: NA
J: TRBJ2-5
V: TRBV19